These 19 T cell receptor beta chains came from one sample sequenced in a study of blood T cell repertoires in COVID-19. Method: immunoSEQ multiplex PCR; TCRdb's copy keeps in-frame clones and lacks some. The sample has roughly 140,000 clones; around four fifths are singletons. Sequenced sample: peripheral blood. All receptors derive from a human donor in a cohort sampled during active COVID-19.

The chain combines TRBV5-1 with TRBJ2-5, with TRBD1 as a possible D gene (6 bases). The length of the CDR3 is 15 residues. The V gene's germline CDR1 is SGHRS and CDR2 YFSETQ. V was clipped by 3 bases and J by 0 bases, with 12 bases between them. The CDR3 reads CASSWATGYQETQYF. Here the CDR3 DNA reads TGCGCCAGCAGCTGGGCTACAGGGTACCAAGAGACCCAGTACTTC.

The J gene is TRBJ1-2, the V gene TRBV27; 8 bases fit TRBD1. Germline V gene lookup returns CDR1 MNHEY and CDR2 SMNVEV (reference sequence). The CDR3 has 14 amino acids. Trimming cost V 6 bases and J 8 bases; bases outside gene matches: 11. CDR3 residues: CASSAGQGAGGYTF. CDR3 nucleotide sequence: TGTGCCAGCAGCGCAGGCCAGGGGGCAGGGGGCTACACCTTC.

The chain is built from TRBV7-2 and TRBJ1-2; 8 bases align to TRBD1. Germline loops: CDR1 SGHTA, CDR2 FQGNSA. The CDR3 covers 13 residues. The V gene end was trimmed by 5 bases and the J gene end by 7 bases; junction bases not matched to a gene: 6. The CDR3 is CASSPDRVAGYTF. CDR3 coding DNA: TGTGCCAGCAGCCCGGACAGGGTAGCTGGCTACACCTTC.

The CDR3, as DNA: TGTGCCAGCAGCGGTCCCGGGACTAGCGGGGCCGCGGGGTACAATGAGCAGTTCTTC. Protein: CASSGPGTSGAAGYNEQFF. The chain couples TRBV9 to TRBJ2-1; 13 positions match TRBD2. Trimming at V came to 3 bases and at J to 4 bases, leaving 13 bases not matched to a gene. CDR3 length: 19 residues. Germline CDR1 reads SGDLS; CDR2 reads YYNGEE.

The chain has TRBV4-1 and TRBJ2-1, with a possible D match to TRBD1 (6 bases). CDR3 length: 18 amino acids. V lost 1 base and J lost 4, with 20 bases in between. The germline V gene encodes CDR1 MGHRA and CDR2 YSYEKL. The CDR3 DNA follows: TGCGCCAGCAGCCAAGGGGGCAGGGGACGTACTCTATACAATGAGCAGTTCTTC. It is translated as CASSQGGRGRTLYNEQFF.

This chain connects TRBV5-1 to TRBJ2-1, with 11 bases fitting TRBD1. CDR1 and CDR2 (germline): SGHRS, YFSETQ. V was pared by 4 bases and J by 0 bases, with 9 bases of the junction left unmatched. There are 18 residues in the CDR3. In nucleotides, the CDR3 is TGCGCCAGCAGCCCTGTCGGGACAGGGGGAAGCTCCTACAATGAGCAGTTCTTC. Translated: CASSPVGTGGSSYNEQFF. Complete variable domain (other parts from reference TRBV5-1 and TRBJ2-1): KAGVTQTPRYLIKTRGQQVTLSCSPISGHRSVSWYQQTPGQGLQFLFEYFSETQRNKGNFPGRFSGRQFSNSRSEMNVSTLELGDSALYLCASSPVGTGGSSYNEQFFGPGTRLTVL.

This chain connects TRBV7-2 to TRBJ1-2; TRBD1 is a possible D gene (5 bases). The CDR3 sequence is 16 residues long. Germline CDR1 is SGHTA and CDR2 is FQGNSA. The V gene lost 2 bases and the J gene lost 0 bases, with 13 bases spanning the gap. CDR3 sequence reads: CASSLRPRGTNYGYTF. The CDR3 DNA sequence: TGTGCCAGCAGCTTAAGACCGCGGGGGACTAACTATGGCTACACCTTC.

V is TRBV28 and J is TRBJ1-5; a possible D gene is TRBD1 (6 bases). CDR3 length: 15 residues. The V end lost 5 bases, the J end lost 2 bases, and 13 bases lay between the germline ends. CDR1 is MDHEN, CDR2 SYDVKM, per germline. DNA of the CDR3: TGTGCCAGCAGTAAGGGGGTGGACGGCAATCAGCCCCAGCATTTT. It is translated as CASSKGVDGNQPQHF. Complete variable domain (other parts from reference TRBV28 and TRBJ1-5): DVKVTQSSRYLVKRTGEKVFLECVQDMDHENMFWYRQDPGLGLRLIYFSYDVKMKEKGDIPEGYSVSREKKERFSLILESASTNQTSMYLCASSKGVDGNQPQHFGDGTRLSIL.

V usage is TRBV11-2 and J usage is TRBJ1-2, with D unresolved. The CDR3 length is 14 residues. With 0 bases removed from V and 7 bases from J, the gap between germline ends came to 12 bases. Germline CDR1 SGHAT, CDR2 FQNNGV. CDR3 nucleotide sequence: TGTGCCAGCAGCTTAGACGGAGGAGTAGGTGGCTACACCTTC. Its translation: CASSLDGGVGGYTF.

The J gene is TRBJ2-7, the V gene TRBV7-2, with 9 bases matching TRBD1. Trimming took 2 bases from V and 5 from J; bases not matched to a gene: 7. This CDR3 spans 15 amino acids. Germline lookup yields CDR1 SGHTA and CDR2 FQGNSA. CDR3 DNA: TGTGCCAGCAGCTTATATTGGGGACAGGGCAACGAGCAGTACTTC. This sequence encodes CASSLYWGQGNEQYF.

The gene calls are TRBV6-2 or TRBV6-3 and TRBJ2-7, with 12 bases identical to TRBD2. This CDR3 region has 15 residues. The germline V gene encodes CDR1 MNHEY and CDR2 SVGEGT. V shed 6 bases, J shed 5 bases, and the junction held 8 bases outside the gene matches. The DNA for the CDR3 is TGTGCCAGCAGCGGCCGACTAGCGGGGGAGAACGAGCAGTACTTC. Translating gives CASSGRLAGENEQYF.

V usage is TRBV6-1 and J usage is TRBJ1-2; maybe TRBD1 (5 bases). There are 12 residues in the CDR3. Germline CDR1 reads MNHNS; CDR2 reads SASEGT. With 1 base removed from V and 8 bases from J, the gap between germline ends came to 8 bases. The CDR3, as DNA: TGTGCCAGCAGTGAAGGGGGACTGGGCTACACCTTC. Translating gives CASSEGGLGYTF.

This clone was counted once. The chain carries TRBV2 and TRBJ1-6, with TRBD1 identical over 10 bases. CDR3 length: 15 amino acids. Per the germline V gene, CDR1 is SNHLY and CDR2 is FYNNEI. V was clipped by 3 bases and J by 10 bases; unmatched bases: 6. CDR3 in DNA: TGTGCCAGCAGTGAGTCGGGACAGGGGAGGTCACCCCTCCACTTT. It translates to CASSESGQGRSPLHF.

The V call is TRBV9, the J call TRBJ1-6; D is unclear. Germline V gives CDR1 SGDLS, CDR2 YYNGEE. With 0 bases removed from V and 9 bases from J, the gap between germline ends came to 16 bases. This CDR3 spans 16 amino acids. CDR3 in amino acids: CASSVDEGGVGSPLHF. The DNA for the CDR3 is TGTGCCAGCAGCGTAGATGAGGGAGGAGTTGGTTCACCCCTCCACTTT.

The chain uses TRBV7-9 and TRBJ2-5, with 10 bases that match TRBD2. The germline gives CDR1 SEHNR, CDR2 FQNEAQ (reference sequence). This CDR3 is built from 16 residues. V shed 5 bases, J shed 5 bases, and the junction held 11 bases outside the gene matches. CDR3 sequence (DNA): TGTGCCAGCAGCAGAAAGCTAGCGGGGGCTGGGGAGACCCAGTACTTC. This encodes CASSRKLAGAGETQYF.

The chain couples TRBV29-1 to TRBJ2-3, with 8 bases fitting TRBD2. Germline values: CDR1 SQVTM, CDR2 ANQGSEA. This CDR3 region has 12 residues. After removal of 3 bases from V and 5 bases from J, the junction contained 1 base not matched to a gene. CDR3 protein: CSVDAGGDTQYF. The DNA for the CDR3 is TGCAGCGTTGATGCGGGAGGAGATACGCAGTATTTT.

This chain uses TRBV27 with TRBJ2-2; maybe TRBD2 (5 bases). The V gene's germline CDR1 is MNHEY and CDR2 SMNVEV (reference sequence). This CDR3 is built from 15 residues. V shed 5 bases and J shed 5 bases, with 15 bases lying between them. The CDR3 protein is CASSLIAAGTGELFF. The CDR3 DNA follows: TGTGCCAGCAGTCTTATCGCGGCGGGTACCGGGGAGCTGTTTTTT.

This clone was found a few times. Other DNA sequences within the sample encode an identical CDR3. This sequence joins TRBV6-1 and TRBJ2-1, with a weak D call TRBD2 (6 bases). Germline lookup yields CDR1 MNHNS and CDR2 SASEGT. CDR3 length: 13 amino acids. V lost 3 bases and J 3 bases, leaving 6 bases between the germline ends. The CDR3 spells CASSEGLYNEQFF. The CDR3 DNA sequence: TGTGCCAGCAGTGAGGGACTCTACAATGAGCAGTTCTTC.

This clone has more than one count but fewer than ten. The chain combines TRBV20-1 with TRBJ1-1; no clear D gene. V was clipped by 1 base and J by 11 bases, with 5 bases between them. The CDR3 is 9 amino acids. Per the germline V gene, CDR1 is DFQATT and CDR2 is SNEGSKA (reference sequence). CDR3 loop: CSARGQAFF. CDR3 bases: TGCAGTGCTAGAGGGCAGGCTTTCTTT.